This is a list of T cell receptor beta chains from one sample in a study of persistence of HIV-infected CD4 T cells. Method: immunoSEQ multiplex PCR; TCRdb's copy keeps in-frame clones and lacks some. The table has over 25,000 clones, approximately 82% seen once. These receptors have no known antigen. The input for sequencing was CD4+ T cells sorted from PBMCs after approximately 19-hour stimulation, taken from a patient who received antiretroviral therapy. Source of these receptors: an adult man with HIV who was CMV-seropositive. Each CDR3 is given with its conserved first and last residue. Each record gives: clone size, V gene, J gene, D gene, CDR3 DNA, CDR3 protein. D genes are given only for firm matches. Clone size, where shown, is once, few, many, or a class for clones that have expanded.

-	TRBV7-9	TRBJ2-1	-	TGTGCCAGCAGCTTAGATGTTGAGCAGTTCTTC	CASSLDVEQFF
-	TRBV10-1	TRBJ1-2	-	TGCGCCAGCAGTGATGGTTTGGACAGCGCCTATGGCTACACCTTC	CASSDGLDSAYGYTF
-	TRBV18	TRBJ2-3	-	TGTGCCAGCTCACGACCGGGGGGCGGGGGCACAGATACGCAGTATTTT	CASSRPGGGGTDTQYF
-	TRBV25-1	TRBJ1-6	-	TGTGCCAGCAGTGAATCCCAGGATGCCTATAATTCACCCCTCCACTTT	CASSESQDAYNSPLHF
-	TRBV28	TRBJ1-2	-	TGTGCCAGCAGTCTGGGAGGGGGGGGCTATGGCTACACCTTC	CASSLGGGGYGYTF
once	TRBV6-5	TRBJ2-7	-	TGTGCCAGCAGTTTGGGGACTTTCGCCGAGCAGTACTTC	CASSLGTFAEQYF
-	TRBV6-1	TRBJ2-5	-	TGTGCCAGCAGTGAAGCAACAGGGTTCCAAGAGACCCAGTACTTC	CASSEATGFQETQYF
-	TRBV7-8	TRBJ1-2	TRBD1	TGTGCCAGCAGCCCGACGGACAGGGCCAGGACCTTC	CASSPTDRARTF
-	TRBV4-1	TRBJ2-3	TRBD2	TGCGCCAGCAGCAAAAGAGGTAGCGGGGGGGCGGGCACAGATACGCAGTATTTT	CASSKRGSGGAGTDTQYF
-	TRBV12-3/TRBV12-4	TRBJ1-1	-	TGTGCCAGCAGTTTCGGTAAAAACACTGAAGCTTTCTTT	CASSFGKNTEAFF
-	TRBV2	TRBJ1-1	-	TGTGCCAGCCTACTATCCTTGGACTGGCTCATGGACACTGAAGCTTTCTTT	CASLLSLDWLMDTEAFF
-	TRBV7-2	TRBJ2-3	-	TGTGCCAGCAGCTTAACCGGGGGCCTAGCAGATACGCAGTATTTT	CASSLTGGLADTQYF
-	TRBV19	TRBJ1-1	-	TGTGCCAGTAGTATCCTCCTGGGGGCGGGAACTGAAGCTTTCTTT	CASSILLGAGTEAFF
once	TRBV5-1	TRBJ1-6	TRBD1	TGCGCCAGCAGCTTCGGGGACAGTTACTATAATTCACCCCTCCACTTT	CASSFGDSYYNSPLHF
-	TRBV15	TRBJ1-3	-	TGTGCCACCAGCAGGGACACCGACTCTGGAAACACCATATATTTT	CATSRDTDSGNTIYF
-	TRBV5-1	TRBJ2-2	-	TGCGCCAGCAGCTTGGCCGGCGGGTGGAACACCGGGGAGCTGTTTTTT	CASSLAGGWNTGELFF
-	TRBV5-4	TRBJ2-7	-	TGTGCCAGCAGCCGACGGAGGAACGAGCAGTACTTC	CASSRRRNEQYF
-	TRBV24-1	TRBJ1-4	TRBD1	TGTGCCACCAGTGATCCGACAGGGAATAATGAAAAACTGTTTTTT	CATSDPTGNNEKLFF